A single sample gave rise to the 27 T cell receptor beta chains below, sequenced in a study of cytomegalovirus exposure and HLA in healthy donors. The study ran its PCR with 60 Vbeta and 13 Jbeta primers. Here immunoSEQ multiplex PCR was the method, and the copy in TCRdb shows in-frame clones only, minus some. The sample includes roughly 100,000 clones, roughly four fifths of them seen just once. Sequencing used PBMCs. The receptors shown here come from a woman between 50 and 59 years old in good health and CMV-seropositive.

This clone was detected only once. This sequence joins TRBV7-6 and TRBJ2-5; D not resolved. Germline V gene lookup returns CDR1 SGHVS and CDR2 FNYEAQ. V lost 2 bases and J lost 4, with 5 bases in between. This CDR3 region has 12 residues. CDR3 loop: CASSLLRETQYF. The CDR3, as DNA: TGTGCCAGCAGCTTACTCCGAGAGACCCAGTACTTC.

The rearrangement joins TRBV7-9 to TRBJ2-7, with D possibly TRBD1 on 6 matching bases. Trimming took off 6 bases at V and 2 bases at J, with 14 bases between the two ends. Germline V gene lookup returns CDR1 SEHNR and CDR2 FQNEAQ (reference sequence). The CDR3 covers 14 residues. CDR3 region: CASSPDPGAYEQYF. In nucleotides, the CDR3 is TGTGCCAGCAGTCCCGACCCAGGGGCCTACGAGCAGTACTTC.

The genes are TRBV14 and TRBJ2-3, with TRBD2 as a possible D gene (5 bases). There are 16 residues in the CDR3. Germline CDR1 SGHDN, CDR2 FVKESK. V lost 1 base and J 2 bases, leaving 13 bases between the germline ends. In DNA, the CDR3 is TGTGCCAGCAGCCAAGGCGCGGGCAGGCTCACAGATACGCAGTATTTT. Amino acid sequence: CASSQGAGRLTDTQYF.

The V call is TRBV7-6, the J call TRBJ2-2; D is possibly TRBD1 (6 bases). Trimming removed 1 base from V and 6 bases from J, with 12 bases in between. Germline values: CDR1 SGHVS, CDR2 FNYEAQ. This CDR3 spans 15 amino acids. CDR3 region: CASSLGAGAAGELFF. The CDR3 bases are TGTGCCAGCAGCTTAGGAGCAGGGGCAGCCGGGGAGCTGTTTTTT.

This chain uses TRBV18 with TRBJ1-5; 7 positions match TRBD1. V gave up 5 bases and J gave up 5 bases; unmatched junction bases: 3. CDR3 size: 13 residues. CDR1 and CDR2 from the germline V gene are KGHSH and LQKENI. The CDR3 sequence: CASSSRGDQPQHF. The CDR3 bases are TGTGCCAGCTCATCCAGGGGGGATCAGCCCCAGCATTTT.

This chain connects TRBV30 to TRBJ1-2; D is ambiguous. Looked up from germline, CDR1 is GTSNPN and CDR2 is SVGIG (reference sequence). The CDR3 has 14 amino acids. V was clipped by 4 bases and J by 7 bases, with 19 bases between them. CDR3 coding DNA: TGTGCCTGGATCCGGGGAATTTCCGCTAGTGGCTACACCTTC. It translates to CAWIRGISASGYTF.

The V and J genes are TRBV29-1 and TRBJ1-2; D call uncertain. In germline, CDR1 is SQVTM, CDR2 ANQGSEA. The CDR3 is made up of 12 amino acids. V lost 0 bases and J 5 bases, leaving 7 bases between the germline ends. The CDR3 loop is CSVEDGQYGYTF. In DNA form, the CDR3 reads TGCAGCGTTGAAGATGGGCAGTATGGCTACACCTTC.

The rearrangement links TRBV28 to TRBJ1-6; 11 bases are shared with TRBD1. Germline V gene data show CDR1 as MDHEN and CDR2 as SYDVKM. This CDR3 has 16 residues. V lost 7 bases, J lost 5 bases, and 7 bases stayed unmatched. CDR3 region: CASTSPGQGDNSPLHF. The CDR3 DNA reads TGTGCCAGCACCTCCCCGGGACAGGGGGATAATTCACCCCTCCACTTT.

The chain couples TRBV7-2 to TRBJ1-2; 12 nucleotides agree with TRBD1. The V and J ends lost 7 bases and 5 bases, in that order; junction bases with no gene match: 11. Germline V gene sequence: CDR1 SGHTA, CDR2 FQGNSA. The CDR3 has 16 residues. CDR3 in DNA: TGTGCCAGCACCAAGACCGGGACAGGGGGCGTGTATGGCTACACCTTC. Amino acid sequence: CASTKTGTGGVYGYTF.

The chain couples TRBV4-2 to TRBJ2-2; D is ambiguous. This CDR3 has 18 residues. CDR1 is LGHNA, CDR2 YNFKEQ, per germline. Trimming took 0 bases from V and 0 from J, leaving 14 bases between them. The CDR3 sequence is CASSQEVLGASNTGELFF. The CDR3 DNA follows: TGTGCCAGCAGCCAAGAAGTGTTGGGCGCATCGAACACCGGGGAGCTGTTTTTT.

This sequence joins TRBV10-3 and TRBJ1-2; perhaps TRBD1 as D (6 bases). The CDR3 has 13 amino acids. With 7 bases removed from V and 4 bases from J, the gap between germline ends came to 13 bases. Germline CDR1 ENHRY, CDR2 SYGVKD. In DNA, the CDR3 is TGTGCCATCAACCAGGACAGAGCCTATGGCTACACCTTC. Translated: CAINQDRAYGYTF.

This sequence joins TRBV7-2 and TRBJ2-7, with TRBD1 matching over 9 bases. This CDR3 is 15 amino acids long. The V gene end was trimmed by 2 bases and the J gene end by 4 bases; junction bases not matched to a gene: 6. The germline V gene has CDR1 SGHTA and CDR2 FQGNSA. The CDR3: CASSLQGQGIYEQYF. Here the CDR3 DNA reads TGTGCCAGCAGCTTACAGGGACAGGGTATATACGAGCAGTACTTC.

This chain joins TRBV4-1 and TRBJ2-1, with D possibly matching TRBD2 (7 bases). Germline assignment: CDR1 MGHRA and CDR2 YSYEKL. The length of the CDR3 is 16 residues. V shed 1 base and J shed 2 bases, with 12 bases lying between them. CDR3 sequence reads: CASSQGEGGAYNEQFF. CDR3 nucleotides: TGCGCCAGCAGCCAAGGGGAGGGGGGGGCCTACAATGAGCAGTTCTTC.

The rearrangement uses TRBV5-4 and TRBJ2-5, with D maybe TRBD2 (5 bases). From germline, CDR1 is SGHNT and CDR2 YYREEE (reference sequence). The CDR3 totals 14 residues. Trimming stripped 0 bases from V and 0 bases from J, with 6 bases between. CDR3 amino acids: CASSLGRHQETQYF. The CDR3 DNA is TGTGCCAGCAGCTTGGGGAGGCACCAAGAGACCCAGTACTTC.

V usage is TRBV5-4 and J usage is TRBJ1-1; 7 bases agree with TRBD1. The CDR3 has 15 amino acids. Germline V CDR1 and CDR2: SGHNT, YYREEE (reference sequence). V lost 4 bases, J lost 2 bases, and 8 bases stayed unmatched. CDR3 DNA sequence: TGTGCCAGCAGCCCACGACAGGGCGCTAACACTGAAGCTTTCTTT. The encoded protein is CASSPRQGANTEAFF.

This clone has just a few counts. V and J are TRBV5-4 and TRBJ1-4; the D is unclear. The germline V gene has CDR1 SGHNT and CDR2 YYREEE (reference sequence). The CDR3 is 14 amino acids. V was clipped by 2 bases and J by 1 base, with 6 bases between them. The CDR3 reads CASSFYKTNEKLFF. The DNA for the CDR3 is TGTGCCAGCAGCTTTTACAAAACTAATGAAAAACTGTTTTTT.

The chain employs TRBV7-8 and TRBJ2-1; 11 bases are shared with TRBD1. J lost 7 bases, V lost 1 base, and 6 bases had no gene match. Germline V lookup: CDR1 SGHVS, CDR2 FQNEAQ. This CDR3 spans 16 amino acids. The CDR3 region is CASSLVGQGAANEQFF. The CDR3 DNA is TGTGCCAGCAGCTTAGTCGGACAGGGGGCAGCTAATGAGCAGTTCTTC.

The chain employs TRBV7-2 and TRBJ1-5; D is unclear. With 1 base removed from V and 7 bases from J, the gap between germline ends came to 17 bases. In germline, CDR1 is SGHTA, CDR2 FQGNSA. The CDR3 is made up of 16 amino acids. In DNA form, the CDR3 reads TGTGCCAGCAGCTTAGAGCTTTGGTCAAACCGACAGCCCCAGCATTTT. It encodes CASSLELWSNRQPQHF.

The chain recombines TRBV7-3 with TRBJ2-1; 7 bases map to TRBD1. J lost 14 bases, V lost 5 bases, and 15 bases had no gene match. The CDR3 runs to 14 residues. Germline V gene sequence: CDR1 SGHTA, CDR2 FQGTGA. CDR3 in amino acids: CASSPLAGGAEEFF. The CDR3 DNA reads TGTGCCAGCAGCCCCCTGGCAGGGGGTGCCGAGGAGTTCTTC.

The gene calls are TRBV27 and TRBJ2-7; 9 bases fit TRBD2. The CDR3 has 14 amino acids. V lost 2 bases to trimming and J lost 5 bases; unmatched junction nucleotides: 4. CDR1 MNHEY and CDR2 SMNVEV come from the germline V gene (reference sequence). DNA for the CDR3: TGTGCCAGCAGTTTACTGGGACTAGCCCACGAGCAGTACTTC. Protein sequence: CASSLLGLAHEQYF.

The chain joins TRBV6-5 to TRBJ1-3, with no clear D. The V end was cut by 6 bases, the J end by 4 bases, with 10 bases between. The CDR3 contains 13 residues. Per germline, CDR1 MNHEY and CDR2 SVGAGI. For the CDR3, the DNA is TGTGCCAGCAGGATGGGAGCGGGAAACACCATATATTTT. Its protein is CASRMGAGNTIYF.

This sequence joins TRBV7-2 and TRBJ1-1; possibly TRBD1 for D (6 bases). Per germline, CDR1 SGHTA and CDR2 FQGNSA. This CDR3 contains 15 residues. V was trimmed by 2 bases and J by 5 bases, leaving 15 bases between them. CDR3 DNA sequence: TGTGCCAGCAGCTTAAACAGGGTGGCGAAAACTGAAGCTTTCTTT. This translates into CASSLNRVAKTEAFF.

The chain recombines TRBV30 with TRBJ2-7; D possibly corresponds to TRBD1 (8 bases). Germline CDR1 reads GTSNPN; CDR2 reads SVGIG (reference sequence). CDR3 size: 13 residues. Trimming took off 3 bases at V and 5 bases at J, with 14 bases between the two ends. The CDR3 DNA reads TGTGCCTGGAGCCGACAGGGGAGGGACGAGCAGTACTTC. It is translated as CAWSRQGRDEQYF.

This chain joins TRBV6-1 and TRBJ1-1; 11 bases fit TRBD1. This CDR3 has 17 amino acids. Germline V gene lookup returns CDR1 MNHNS and CDR2 SASEGT. The ends lost 3 bases at V and 1 base at J; junction bases unmatched: 7. CDR3 sequence reads: CASSDRVGTGGNTEAFF. CDR3 nucleotides: TGTGCCAGCAGTGACCGAGTCGGGACAGGGGGGAACACTGAAGCTTTCTTT.

A single count supports this clone. This sequence joins TRBV29-1 and TRBJ2-2, with 8 bases that match TRBD1. The CDR3 totals 14 residues. Germline CDR1 is SQVTM and CDR2 is ANQGSEA. With V trimmed by 4 bases and J by 5 bases, 6 bases remained unmatched. CDR3 loop: CSVAAGGVTGELFF. CDR3 coding DNA: TGCAGCGTTGCGGCAGGGGGCGTAACCGGGGAGCTGTTTTTT.

This clone occurred a few times. The V and J genes are TRBV7-8 and TRBJ1-1; D unresolved. Trimming cost V 5 bases and J 5 bases, with 12 bases left between them. This CDR3 region has 13 residues. Germline loops: CDR1 SGHVS, CDR2 FQNEAQ. The CDR3 nucleotides read TGTGCCAGCAGCCCCTCGTCGGGAACTGAAGCTTTCTTT. Amino acid sequence: CASSPSSGTEAFF.

The chain is built from TRBV7-6 and TRBJ1-1; D remains unclear. The germline CDR1 and CDR2 sequences are SGHVS and FNYEAQ. Between the trimmed V and J ends, which lost 5 bases and 7 bases, there was a span of 8 bases. The CDR3 covers 11 residues. Written as DNA, the CDR3 is TGTGCCAGCAGCCAGTCAGATGAAGCTTTCTTT. Protein sequence: CASSQSDEAFF.